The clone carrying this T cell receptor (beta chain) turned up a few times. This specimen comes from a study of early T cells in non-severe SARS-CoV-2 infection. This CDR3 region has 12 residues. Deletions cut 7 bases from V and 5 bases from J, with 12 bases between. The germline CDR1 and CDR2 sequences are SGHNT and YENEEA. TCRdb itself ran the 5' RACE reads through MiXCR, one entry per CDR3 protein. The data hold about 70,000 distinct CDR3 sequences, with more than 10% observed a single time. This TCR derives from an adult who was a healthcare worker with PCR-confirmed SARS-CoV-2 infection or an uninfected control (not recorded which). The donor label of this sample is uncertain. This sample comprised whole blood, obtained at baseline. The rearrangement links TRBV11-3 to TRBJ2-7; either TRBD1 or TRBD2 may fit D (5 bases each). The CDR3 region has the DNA TGTGCCAGCACCTTGAGGGGTGACGAGCAGTACTTC. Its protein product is CASTLRGDEQYF. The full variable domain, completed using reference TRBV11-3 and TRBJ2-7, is EAGVVQSPRYKIIEKKQPVAFWCNPISGHNTLYWYLQNLGQGPELLIRYENEEAVDDSQLPKDRFSAERLKGVDSTLKIQPAELGDSAVYLCASTLRGDEQYFGPGTRLTVT.